This note documents a single T cell receptor beta chain sequence. Its target is unknown. Used for each TCR library was about 3,800 ng of total RNA. No DNA is given; TCRdb re-called the 5' RACE reads and lists each CDR3 protein once. The table for this sample gives approximately 150,000 distinct CDR3 sequences. Germline V gene sequence: CDR1 MNHEY, CDR2 SVGAGI. The CDR3 runs 17 residues. These data belong to a study of monozygotic twins with inflammatory bowel disease. Whole-study findings and limits: Lower TCRbeta diversity (inverse Simpson) was seen in IBD patients than in healthy co-twins. For IBD, no single strong associated signal or clonotype was supported.

This TCR was sampled from a human donor with ulcerative colitis or Crohn's disease, or a healthy co-twin of an affected twin (not recorded which). Sequencing was done on a sample of blood. V usage is TRBV6-5 and J usage is TRBJ1-2; TCRdb designates TRBD1, a call that cannot be tested without DNA. The CDR3 protein is CASTYWDTGTDWYGYTF.